The 32 T cell receptor beta chains listed next were all sequenced from one sample in a study of identical twins. TCRdb re-called the 5' RACE reads with MiXCR, one entry per CDR3 protein. The sample has hundreds of thousands of distinct CDR3 sequences, 20% to 25% seen once. These records were also assigned to another study, of T cells expressing NK-cell markers.

Sequences were obtained from PBMCs. These receptors were taken from a woman between 18 and 30 years old in good health.

The V call is TRBV5-1, the J call TRBJ2-5; TRBD2 is a possible D gene (7 bases). Germline CDR1 and CDR2: SGHRS and YFSETQ. This CDR3 spans 16 amino acids. V lost 0 bases and J 2 bases, leaving 14 bases between the germline ends. In DNA form, the CDR3 reads TGCGCCAGCAGCTTGGCGCCGGGGGGCCTGCAAGAGACCCAGTACTTC. Residues: CASSLAPGGLQETQYF.

The chain has TRBV6-2 or TRBV6-3 and TRBJ2-3; 13 positions match TRBD2. CDR3 length equals 17 residues. V shed 2 bases and J 6 bases; nucleotides not matched to a gene: 8. CDR1 and CDR2 from the germline V gene are MNHEY and SVGEGT. The CDR3, as DNA: TGTGCCAGCAGTTACGGAGGACTAGCGGGAGTTGTGGATACGCAGTATTTT. Its protein product is CASSYGGLAGVVDTQYF.

This clonotype has at least ten counts. The chain uses TRBV2 and TRBJ2-5; perhaps TRBD1 as D (6 bases). Trimming pared 5 bases from V and 5 bases from J, leaving 9 bases between. Germline V lookup: CDR1 SNHLY, CDR2 FYNNEI. This CDR3 spans 12 amino acids. The CDR3 is CASSYRVETQYF. The CDR3 nucleotides are TGTGCCAGCAGTTACAGGGTTGAGACCCAGTACTTC.

The chain combines TRBV19 with TRBJ2-4, with 7 bases that match TRBD2. Germline V gene sequence: CDR1 LNHDA, CDR2 SQIVND (reference sequence). Unmatched junction bases numbered 8, after V lost 6 bases and J lost 6 bases. The CDR3 spans 14 residues. The CDR3 loop is CASSLNPGGNIQYF. The CDR3 region has the DNA TGTGCCAGTAGCTTAAACCCGGGGGGAAACATTCAGTACTTC.

The sample holds a few counts of this clonotype. The chain recombines TRBV9 with TRBJ2-3; 15 bases agree with TRBD2. The CDR3 covers 19 residues. The V gene's germline CDR1 is SGDLS and CDR2 YYNGEE. The J segment lost 0 bases and the V segment lost 3 bases, leaving 8 bases of the junction unmatched. CDR3 loop: CASSGGLAGGPASTDTQYF. The DNA of the CDR3 is TGTGCCAGCAGCGGAGGACTAGCGGGGGGGCCCGCTAGCACAGATACGCAGTATTTT.

This clonotype was counted between two and nine times. This chain uses TRBV20-1 with TRBJ2-4; the D gene is possibly TRBD2 (7 bases). CDR1 and CDR2 from the germline V gene are DFQATT and SNEGSKA (reference sequence). V gave up 0 bases and J gave up 10 bases, with 13 bases separating them. The CDR3 covers 13 residues. CDR3 residues: CSARDLGGTIQYF. CDR3 nucleotide sequence: TGCAGTGCTAGAGACCTGGGAGGGACAATTCAGTACTTC.

This clonotype appeared a few times. The chain is built from TRBV20-1 and TRBJ2-5, with TRBD2 matching over 8 bases. With V trimmed by 1 base and J by 4 bases, 5 bases remained unmatched. The CDR3 consists of 14 residues. Germline CDR1 and CDR2: DFQATT and SNEGSKA (reference sequence). The CDR3 coding sequence is TGCAGTGCTAGAGGGCGGGAGGCAGGAGAGACCCAGTACTTC. It encodes CSARGREAGETQYF.

This clonotype was counted between two and nine times. The chain has TRBV12-5 and TRBJ1-2; D is ambiguous. This CDR3 has 13 amino acids. With 6 bases removed from V and 4 bases from J, the gap between germline ends came to 12 bases. The germline gives CDR1 LGHNT, CDR2 FRNRAP. The CDR3 DNA reads as TGTGCTAGTGGCCACGATATCGCCTATGGCTACACCTTC. This codes for CASGHDIAYGYTF.

This sequence joins TRBV7-6 and TRBJ2-5, with TRBD1 identical over 9 bases. The CDR3 totals 15 residues. CDR1 SGHVS and CDR2 FNYEAQ come from the germline V gene. Losses at the gene ends were 5 bases for V and 5 bases for J; bases not matched to a gene: 9. For the CDR3, the DNA is TGTGCCAGCAGCCCCCGGGACAGGGAAAGGGAGACCCAGTACTTC. It encodes CASSPRDRERETQYF.

Only a few counts were recorded for this clonotype. This chain connects TRBV10-3 to TRBJ2-7, with 11 bases fitting TRBD2. CDR3 length: 15 amino acids. Germline-derived CDR1 and CDR2 are ENHRY and SYGVKD. Germline trimming cut 3 bases from V and 6 bases from J; bases unmatched to any gene: 7. This CDR3 is CAISEKLAGVTEQYF. CDR3 bases: TGTGCCATCAGTGAAAAACTAGCGGGAGTAACCGAGCAGTACTTC.

This clonotype was recorded at least ten times. The chain is built from TRBV9 and TRBJ2-1; 10 bases are a match to TRBD2. With 4 bases clipped from V and 7 bases from J, the junction kept 8 bases outside the gene matches. Germline V gene data show CDR1 as SGDLS and CDR2 as YYNGEE. The CDR3 has 15 residues. CDR3 in amino acids: CASSPGSGGANEQFF. The CDR3 bases are TGTGCCAGCAGCCCGGGGAGCGGGGGGGCGAATGAGCAGTTCTTC.

V usage is TRBV6-1 and J usage is TRBJ2-7, with unresolved D. The CDR3 length is 14 residues. V lost 6 bases and J lost 9, with 21 bases in between. Looked up from germline, CDR1 is MNHNS and CDR2 is SASEGT. DNA for the CDR3: TGTGCCAGCAGCCCATCCATGGCAGGCGGACGGCAGTACTTC. This encodes CASSPSMAGGRQYF.

This clonotype was counted only a few times. The CDR3 here is CASSQMGSPLEGQYF. Written as DNA, the CDR3 is TGTGCCAGCAGCCAGATGGGATCGCCTCTTGAAGGGCAGTACTTC. The chain combines TRBV5-5 with TRBJ2-7; D is ambiguous. Germline V gene data show CDR1 as SGHKS and CDR2 as YYEKEE (reference sequence). The CDR3 consists of 15 residues. The V end lost 4 bases, the J end lost 9 bases, and 23 bases lay between the germline ends. Supplemented by reference TRBV5-5 and TRBJ2-7, the full variable domain reads DAGVTQSPTHLIKTRGQQVTLRCSPISGHKSVSWYQQVLGQGPQFIFQYYEKEERGRGNFPDRFSARQFPNYSSELNVNALLLGDSALYLCASSQMGSPLEGQYFGPGTRLTVT.

This chain joins TRBV11-2 and TRBJ2-2; D is uncertain. The CDR3 has 14 residues. The V and J ends lost 3 bases and 4 bases respectively, with 9 bases between them. Germline assignment: CDR1 SGHAT and CDR2 FQNNGV. The CDR3 DNA follows: TGTGCCAGCAGCTTCGTAGGAATCACCGGGGAGCTGTTTTTT. It yields the protein CASSFVGITGELFF.

This clonotype was recorded many times. The gene calls are TRBV7-9 and TRBJ2-1, with no clear D. This CDR3 spans 14 amino acids. V lost 6 bases to trimming and J lost 0 bases, with 9 bases between them. In germline, CDR1 is SEHNR, CDR2 FQNEAQ (reference sequence). CDR3 region: CASSSKSSYNEQFF. The CDR3 nucleotides read TGTGCCAGCAGTTCTAAGAGCTCCTACAATGAGCAGTTCTTC.

This clonotype was recorded many times. The V and J genes are TRBV4-2 and TRBJ1-2; D unresolved. From germline, CDR1 is LGHNA and CDR2 YNFKEQ. The CDR3 runs to 11 residues. V was clipped by 1 base and J by 6 bases, with 3 bases between them. The CDR3 region is CASSQGDGYTF. The CDR3 bases are TGTGCCAGCAGCCAAGGGGATGGCTACACCTTC.

This clonotype appeared a few times. This chain joins TRBV7-2 and TRBJ2-1; the D gene is possibly TRBD2 (7 bases). The CDR3 is 13 amino acids. Germline V lookup: CDR1 SGHTA, CDR2 FQGNSA. The V gene lost 6 bases and the J gene lost 6 bases, with 12 bases spanning the gap. CDR3 loop: CASRAGEGNEQFF. CDR3 bases: TGTGCCAGCAGAGCAGGGGAGGGCAATGAGCAGTTCTTC. Variable domain in full (rest from reference TRBV7-2 and TRBJ2-1): GAGVSQSPSNKVTEKGKDVELRCDPISGHTALYWYRQSLGQGLEFLIYFQGNSAPDKSGLPSDRFSAERTGGSVSTLTIQRTQQEDSAVYLCASRAGEGNEQFFGPGTRLTVL.

This clonotype was found a few times. CDR3 DNA sequence: TGTGCCAGCAGCCCCCCTTTTGGGCCGGAAGATACGCAGTATTTT. As protein: CASSPPFGPEDTQYF. This chain uses TRBV5-5 with TRBJ2-3; D is ambiguous. From germline, CDR1 is SGHKS and CDR2 YYEKEE (reference sequence). This CDR3 has 15 amino acids. Trimming took off 4 bases at V and 5 bases at J, with 17 bases between the two ends.

The V and J genes are TRBV2 and TRBJ2-4; D unclear. The germline V gene has CDR1 SNHLY and CDR2 FYNNEI. The CDR3 is made up of 11 amino acids. With 8 bases removed from V and 7 bases from J, the gap between germline ends came to 9 bases. CDR3 loop: CASYFSNIQYF. The CDR3 DNA is TGTGCCAGCTACTTTAGTAACATTCAGTACTTC.

CDR3: CSARAHSMTYNEQFF. In DNA, the CDR3 is TGCAGTGCTAGAGCGCACAGCATGACCTACAATGAGCAGTTCTTC. The chain has TRBV20-1 and TRBJ2-1; no firm D call. V gave up 1 base and J gave up 2 bases, with 12 bases separating them. Germline V CDR1 and CDR2: DFQATT, SNEGSKA (reference sequence). The CDR3 totals 15 residues.

The chain is built from TRBV28 and TRBJ2-7; D unresolved. With 6 bases removed from V and 1 base from J, the gap between germline ends came to 7 bases. Germline CDR1 reads MDHEN; CDR2 reads SYDVKM. The CDR3 runs 12 residues. CDR3: CASRTPSYEQYF. The CDR3 nucleotides read TGTGCCAGCAGGACACCTTCCTACGAGCAGTACTTC.

The chain links TRBV25-1 to TRBJ2-7; D gene uncertain. Germline CDR1 MGHDK, CDR2 SYGVNS. There are 14 residues in the CDR3. Trimming removed 3 bases from V and 4 bases from J, with 13 bases in between. CDR3 coding DNA: TGTGCCAGCAGTGACGCCAGGAGAGTTTACGAGCAGTACTTC. Its protein product is CASSDARRVYEQYF.

The V call is TRBV7-9, the J call TRBJ1-1; no firm D call. The CDR3 covers 13 residues. V lost 3 bases to trimming and J lost 7 bases, with 12 bases between them. Germline lookup yields CDR1 SEHNR and CDR2 FQNEAQ (reference sequence). This chain's CDR3 is CASSFSGIGEAFF. CDR3 coding DNA: TGTGCCAGCAGCTTCTCGGGAATTGGTGAAGCTTTCTTT. Together with reference TRBV7-9 and TRBJ1-1, the CDR3 gives the full variable domain: DTGVSQNPRHKITKRGQNVTFRCDPISEHNRLYWYRQTLGQGPEFLTYFQNEAQLEKSRLLSDRFSAERPKGSFSTLEIQRTEQGDSAMYLCASSFSGIGEAFFGQGTRLTVV.

In its sample, this clonotype was seen a few times. The chain joins TRBV12-3 or TRBV12-4 to TRBJ2-7; D possibly corresponds to TRBD2 (5 bases). CDR3 length: 13 residues. V was shortened by 4 bases and J by 5 bases, with 12 bases between the two germline ends. CDR3 in amino acids: CASSWIAKDEQYF. For the CDR3, the DNA is TGTGCCAGCAGTTGGATAGCGAAAGACGAGCAGTACTTC.

This sequence joins TRBV7-2 and TRBJ2-1; no firm D call. Germline-derived CDR1 and CDR2 are SGHTA and FQGNSA. The germline V and J ends were trimmed by 2 bases and 0 bases, with 8 bases remaining between them. The CDR3 sequence is 15 residues long. CDR3 nucleotides: TGTGCCAGCAGCTTAAGTCCGGGCTCCTACAATGAGCAGTTCTTC. Its protein product is CASSLSPGSYNEQFF. Variable domain in full (rest from reference TRBV7-2 and TRBJ2-1): GAGVSQSPSNKVTEKGKDVELRCDPISGHTALYWYRQSLGQGLEFLIYFQGNSAPDKSGLPSDRFSAERTGGSVSTLTIQRTQQEDSAVYLCASSLSPGSYNEQFFGPGTRLTVL.

The table lists this clonotype with a few counts. This chain connects TRBV14 to TRBJ2-7; D is unclear. V was shortened by 0 bases and J by 2 bases, with 11 bases between the two germline ends. Germline V gives CDR1 SGHDN, CDR2 FVKESK. CDR3 length equals 15 residues. DNA of the CDR3: TGTGCCAGCAGCCAAGAATGGCCACTAACCTACGAGCAGTACTTC. Translation gives CASSQEWPLTYEQYF.

The chain employs TRBV12-3 or TRBV12-4 and TRBJ2-2; D perhaps matches TRBD2 (6 bases). Trimming shortened V by 6 bases and J by 7 bases, and 9 bases separated the two germline ends. The CDR3 contains 12 residues. The DNA for the CDR3 is TGTGCCAGCAGCGGGACTTACGGGGAGCTGTTTTTT. It specifies CASSGTYGELFF.

The chain has TRBV25-1 and TRBJ2-1; D remains unclear. V dropped 7 bases and J dropped 0 bases, with 10 bases sitting between them. Germline loops: CDR1 MGHDK, CDR2 SYGVNS. CDR3 length equals 14 residues. Here the CDR3 DNA reads TGTGCCAGCACCTCTATGGGCTCCTACAATGAGCAGTTCTTC. Its translation is CASTSMGSYNEQFF.

This clonotype has just a few counts. V and J are TRBV7-9 and TRBJ2-4; no firm D call. Germline V gene lookup returns CDR1 SEHNR and CDR2 FQNEAQ (reference sequence). The CDR3 runs to 15 residues. Trimming took 4 bases from V and 2 from J, leaving 12 bases between them. CDR3 loop: CASSSLTESKNIQYF. The CDR3, as DNA: TGTGCCAGCAGCTCCCTTACAGAATCCAAAAACATTCAGTACTTC.

The chain combines TRBV6-2 or TRBV6-3 with TRBJ2-7; TRBD1 matches at 8 bases. This CDR3 comprises 20 residues. Germline V CDR1 and CDR2: MNHEY, SVGEGT. Germline trimming cut 0 bases from V and 6 bases from J; bases unmatched to any gene: 22. CDR3 nucleotides: TGTGCCAGCAGTTACTCGGGTCTATATCAGGGGGCGTTTCTATCGGGCGAGCAGTACTTC. Its translation is CASSYSGLYQGAFLSGEQYF.

This clonotype was seen ten or more times. The chain is built from TRBV15 and TRBJ1-5; D remains unclear. From germline, CDR1 is LNHNV and CDR2 YYDKDF (reference sequence). CDR3 size: 14 residues. V was cut by 5 bases and J by 5 bases, with 13 bases left in between. CDR3 DNA sequence: TGTGCCACCAGCGCAGGACCAGGATATCAGCCCCAGCATTTT. Its protein is CATSAGPGYQPQHF.

This chain uses TRBV12-3 or TRBV12-4 with TRBJ2-3; tentative D call: TRBD1 (6 bases). The CDR3 loop spans 13 amino acids. With 5 bases removed from V and 11 bases from J, the gap between germline ends came to 17 bases. In DNA form, the CDR3 reads TGTGCCAGCAGTATCGGACAGACCCACTGGCAGTATTTT. The encoded protein is CASSIGQTHWQYF.